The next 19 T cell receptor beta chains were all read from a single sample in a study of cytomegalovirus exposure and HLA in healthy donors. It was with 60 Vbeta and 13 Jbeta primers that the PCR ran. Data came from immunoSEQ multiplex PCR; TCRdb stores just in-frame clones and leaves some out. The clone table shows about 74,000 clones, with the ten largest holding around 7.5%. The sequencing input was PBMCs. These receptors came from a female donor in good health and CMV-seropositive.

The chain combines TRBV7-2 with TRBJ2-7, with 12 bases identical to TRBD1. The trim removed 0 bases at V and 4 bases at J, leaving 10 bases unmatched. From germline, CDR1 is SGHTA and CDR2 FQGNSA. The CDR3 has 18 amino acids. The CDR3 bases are TGTGCCAGCAGCTTAGCGGGGACGGGGGACAGGGGGCGTTACGAGCAGTACTTC. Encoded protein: CASSLAGTGDRGRYEQYF.

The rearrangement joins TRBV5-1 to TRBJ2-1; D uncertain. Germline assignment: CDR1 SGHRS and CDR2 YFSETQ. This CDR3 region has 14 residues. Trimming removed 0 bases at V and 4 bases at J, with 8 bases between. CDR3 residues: CASSLARTYNEQFF. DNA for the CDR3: TGCGCCAGCAGCTTGGCGCGCACTTACAATGAGCAGTTCTTC.

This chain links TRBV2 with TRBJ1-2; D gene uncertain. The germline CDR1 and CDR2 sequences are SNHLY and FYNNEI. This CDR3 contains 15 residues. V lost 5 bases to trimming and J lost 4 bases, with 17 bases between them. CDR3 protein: CASSTTGLEGYGYTF. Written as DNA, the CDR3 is TGTGCCAGCAGTACAACGGGGTTGGAGGGCTATGGCTACACCTTC.

The CDR3 is CASSSPTGTNQPQHF. The CDR3, as DNA: TGTGCCAGCAGTTCTCCAACAGGTACTAATCAGCCCCAGCATTTT. The chain uses TRBV6-6 and TRBJ1-5, with TRBD1 as a possible D gene (5 bases). V gave up 4 bases and J gave up 4 bases, with 14 bases separating them. This CDR3 is 15 amino acids long. Germline CDR1 MNHNY, CDR2 SVGAGI (reference sequence).

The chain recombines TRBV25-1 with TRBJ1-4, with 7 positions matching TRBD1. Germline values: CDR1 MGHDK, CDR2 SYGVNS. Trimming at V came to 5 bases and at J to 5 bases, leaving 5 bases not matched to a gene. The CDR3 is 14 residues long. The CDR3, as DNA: TGTGCCAGCAGTACCGGGACAGTCAATGAAAAACTGTTTTTT. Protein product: CASSTGTVNEKLFF.

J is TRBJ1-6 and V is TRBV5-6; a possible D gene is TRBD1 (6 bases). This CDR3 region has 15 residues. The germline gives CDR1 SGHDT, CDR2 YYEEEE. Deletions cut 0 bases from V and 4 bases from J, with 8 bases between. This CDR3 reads CASSLGQVYNSPLHF. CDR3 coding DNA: TGTGCCAGCAGCTTGGGACAGGTTTATAATTCACCCCTCCACTTT.

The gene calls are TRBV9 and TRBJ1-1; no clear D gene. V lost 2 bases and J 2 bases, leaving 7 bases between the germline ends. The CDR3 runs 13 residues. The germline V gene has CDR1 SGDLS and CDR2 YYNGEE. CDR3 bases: TGTGCCAGCAGCGTCGACATAAACACTGAAGCTTTCTTT. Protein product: CASSVDINTEAFF.

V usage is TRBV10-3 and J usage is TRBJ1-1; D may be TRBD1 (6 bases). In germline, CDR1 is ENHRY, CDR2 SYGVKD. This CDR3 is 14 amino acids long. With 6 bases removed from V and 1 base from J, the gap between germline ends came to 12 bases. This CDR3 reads CAIRGTQENTEAFF. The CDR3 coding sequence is TGTGCCATCAGAGGGACACAGGAGAACACTGAAGCTTTCTTT.

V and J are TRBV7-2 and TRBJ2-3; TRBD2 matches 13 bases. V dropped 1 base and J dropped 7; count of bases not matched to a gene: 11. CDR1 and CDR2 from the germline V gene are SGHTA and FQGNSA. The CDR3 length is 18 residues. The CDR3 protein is CASSLELAGGRVLNTQYF. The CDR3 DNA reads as TGTGCCAGCAGCTTAGAACTAGCGGGGGGGCGGGTATTAAATACGCAGTATTTT.

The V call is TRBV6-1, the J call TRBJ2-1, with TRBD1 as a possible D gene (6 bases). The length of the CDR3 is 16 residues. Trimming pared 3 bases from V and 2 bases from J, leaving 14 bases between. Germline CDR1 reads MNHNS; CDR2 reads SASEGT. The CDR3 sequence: CASSEGQGLPYNEQFF. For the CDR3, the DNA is TGTGCCAGCAGTGAGGGTCAGGGGTTACCCTACAATGAGCAGTTCTTC.

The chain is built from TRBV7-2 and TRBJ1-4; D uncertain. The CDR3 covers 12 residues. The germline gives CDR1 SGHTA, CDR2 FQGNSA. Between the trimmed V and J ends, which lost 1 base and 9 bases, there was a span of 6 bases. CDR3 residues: CASSLGRQKLFF. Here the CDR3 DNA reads TGTGCCAGCAGCTTAGGCAGGCAAAAACTGTTTTTT. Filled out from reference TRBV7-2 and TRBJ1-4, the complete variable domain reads GAGVSQSPSNKVTEKGKDVELRCDPISGHTALYWYRQSLGQGLEFLIYFQGNSAPDKSGLPSDRFSAERTGGSVSTLTIQRTQQEDSAVYLCASSLGRQKLFFGSGTQLSVL.

The chain's CDR3 is CSVVGFTDPTEQFF. DNA for the CDR3: TGCAGCGTTGTTGGCTTCACAGACCCTACAGAGCAGTTCTTC. V and J are TRBV29-1 and TRBJ2-1, with D unresolved. The CDR3 has 14 amino acids. CDR1 SQVTM and CDR2 ANQGSEA come from the germline V gene. With 4 bases removed from V and 10 bases from J, the gap between germline ends came to 20 bases.

CDR3 DNA sequence: TGTGCCAGCAGTGGAGGGGTGAATAATGAAAAACTGTTTTTT. Its translation is CASSGGVNNEKLFF. The chain couples TRBV7-9 to TRBJ1-4; D perhaps matches TRBD1 (5 bases). Trimming pared 6 bases from V and 4 bases from J, leaving 12 bases between. The CDR3 sequence is 14 residues long. Germline values: CDR1 SEHNR, CDR2 FQNEAQ (reference sequence).

CDR3 in amino acids: CASSWDRGAGANVLTF. The CDR3 DNA reads TGCGCCAGCAGCTGGGACAGGGGGGCTGGGGCCAACGTCCTGACTTTC. The chain combines TRBV5-1 with TRBJ2-6, with TRBD1 identical over 11 bases. J was trimmed by 2 bases and V by 3 bases; bases with no gene match: 1. The CDR3 covers 16 residues. Germline V gene lookup returns CDR1 SGHRS and CDR2 YFSETQ.

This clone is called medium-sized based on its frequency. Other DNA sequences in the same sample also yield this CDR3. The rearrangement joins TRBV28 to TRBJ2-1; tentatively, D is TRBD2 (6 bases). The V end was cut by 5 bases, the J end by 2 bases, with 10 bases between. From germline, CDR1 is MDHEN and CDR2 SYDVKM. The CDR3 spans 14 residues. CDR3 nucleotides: TGTGCCAGCAGTCTTAGCGGCACCTACAATGAGCAGTTCTTC. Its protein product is CASSLSGTYNEQFF.

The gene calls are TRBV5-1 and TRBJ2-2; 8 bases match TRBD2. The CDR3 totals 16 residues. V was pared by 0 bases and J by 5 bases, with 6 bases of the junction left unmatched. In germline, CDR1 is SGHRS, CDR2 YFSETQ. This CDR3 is CASSLVGTRGTGELFF. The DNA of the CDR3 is TGCGCCAGCAGCTTGGTAGGGACTAGGGGAACCGGGGAGCTGTTTTTT.

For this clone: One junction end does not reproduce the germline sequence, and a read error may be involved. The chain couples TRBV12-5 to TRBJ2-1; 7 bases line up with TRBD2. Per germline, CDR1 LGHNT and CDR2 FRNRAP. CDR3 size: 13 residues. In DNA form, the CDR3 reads TGTGCTAGTGGTGTGGTGGGGGGGACTGAGCAGTTCTTC. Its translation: CASGVVGGTEQFF.

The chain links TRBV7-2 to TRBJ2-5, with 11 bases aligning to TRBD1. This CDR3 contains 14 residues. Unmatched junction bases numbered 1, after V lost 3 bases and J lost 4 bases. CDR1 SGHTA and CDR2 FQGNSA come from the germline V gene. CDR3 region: CASSLDRGRETQYF. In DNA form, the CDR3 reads TGTGCCAGCAGCTTGGACAGGGGGCGAGAGACCCAGTACTTC.

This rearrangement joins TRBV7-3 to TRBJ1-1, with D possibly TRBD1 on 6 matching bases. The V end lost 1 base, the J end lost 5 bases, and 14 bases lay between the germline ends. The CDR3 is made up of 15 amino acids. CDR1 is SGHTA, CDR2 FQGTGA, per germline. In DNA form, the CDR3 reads TGTGCCAGCAGCTTAAGTCCAGGGGCTGAGACTGAAGCTTTCTTT. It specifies CASSLSPGAETEAFF.